This entry is about one TCR beta chain. The clone's antigen remains unknown. Base qualities are missing; no much larger clone stands one base away. Whole blood was collected in K2EDTA tubes by collaborating institutions according to the institutions' own protocols. For TCRbeta analysis, collaborators shipped samples as frozen whole blood, isolated PBMCs, or DNA extracted from either of those sample types. The sample belongs to a study of blood T cell repertoires in COVID-19 (dated by TCRdb to the early 2020s). For the wider study: Samples covering the acute and convalescent phases of COVID-19 were provided by collaborators in the United States, Italy and Spain. The material from the prospective study consisted of cDNA or gDNA derived from T cells, B-cell-depleted T cells, or PBMCs. Deeply sampled blood TCRbeta repertoires from subjects exposed to, actively infected with, or recovered from COVID-19 were included in the dataset. The samples were drawn from two sources: the first 160 participants of the ongoing ImmuneRACE study, and 1,200 or so subjects contributed by 6 global collaborators. Where available, HLA class I and class II types were obtained from metadata supplied by the sample provider rather than from assay-based typing. The repertoires were released in a freely available public database meant as a resource for research on the immune response to SARS-CoV-2. The sample metadata nearly always contained a de-identified subject ID, COVID-19 status, age in years and sex.

The paper as a whole reports these results and caveats: Clinical and demographic metadata were provided uncurated, with the amount varying by source and participant.

The cysteine opens and the phenylalanine closes a CDR3 of 18 amino acids. The CDR3 DNA has 54 bases and is translated from base 1. The germline V gene gives CDR1 as SNHLY and CDR2 as FYNNEI. Here V drops 2 bases and J drops 4 bases, and the junction holds 12 bases not matched to any gene. TCRbeta CDR3 regions were amplified from genomic DNA by means of the immunoSEQ Assay, a bias-controlled multiplex PCR. The paper's processing steps were these. The number of nucleated cells in each sample was estimated from the amplification of reference gene primers within the assay. Sequence reads were collapsed and filtered to measure the absolute abundance of every unique TCRbeta CDR3 rearrangement. For each sample, productive Simpson clonality was calculated as the square root of Simpson's diversity index across productive rearrangements. As stored in TCRdb, this immuneACCESS dataset retains in-frame rearrangements with V and J assigned. A fraction of the clones does not appear; measured against another copy, unresolved V genes explain less than half of the discrepancy, and the remainder lacks a known reason. Clone size and the V and J calls come from that table; the DNA yielded D and trimming. In this sample the table shows 250,000 or so clones, less than 90% of which occur a single time. Clones ranked in the top ten supply nearly 2% of the sample.

The rearranged segments are TRBV2 and TRBJ2-2; 8 central bases correspond to TRBD1. This clonotype was obtained from a man aged 25 to 45 with active or convalescent COVID-19. Sequencing was carried out using peripheral blood. The CDR3 protein: CASSEFLSWTGFTGELFF. The DNA sequence is TGTGCCAGCAGTGAATTTTTGAGTTGGACAGGGTTCACCGGGGAGCTGTTTTTT.